A selection of T cell receptor beta chains follows, all from one sample in a study of blood T cell repertoires in COVID-19. TCRdb's copy holds only in-frame clones and misses some; the assay was immunoSEQ multiplex PCR. The repertoire consists of a few hundred thousand clones, with over 70% occurring once and the leading ten covering roughly a tenth. The material sequenced was peripheral blood. These receptors all come from a woman in her 70s with COVID-19, enrolled during active disease. The CDR3 runs from the conserved cysteine through the conserved F or W. D genes are given only for firm matches. Clone size is not always given. Where it is, it says once, few, many or a class for expanded clones.

-	-	TRBV5-1	TRBJ1-1	13	TGCGCCAGCAACACAGGGCAGAACACTGAAGCTTTCTTT	CASNTGQNTEAFF
TRBD1	-	TRBV28	TRBJ1-2	13	TGTGCCAGCAGACCACAGGGGGCAGGAGGCTACACCTTC	CASRPQGAGGYTF
TRBD1	-	TRBV24-1	TRBJ1-5	13	TGTGCCACATCAGGGGGGTGGAATCAGCCCCAGCATTTT	CATSGGWNQPQHF
-	few	TRBV18	TRBJ1-3	12	TGTGCCAGCTCACCCCCGGGAAACACCATATATTTT	CASSPPGNTIYF
TRBD1	-	TRBV11-3	TRBJ1-6	13	TGTGCCAGCAACAGACAGGGGGGCACACCCCTCCACTTT	CASNRQGGTPLHF
TRBD1	-	TRBV24-1	TRBJ2-7	17	TGTGCCACCAGTGATTTAGGTGGGACAGACACATCCTACGAGCAGTACTTC	CATSDLGGTDTSYEQYF
-	-	TRBV28	TRBJ2-2	14	TGTGCCAGCATGGCAGTCATCGCTACCGGGGAGCTGTTTTTT	CASMAVIATGELFF
-	-	TRBV7-9	TRBJ1-6	15	TGTGCCAGCAGCAGAATCACAGGGAATAATTCACCCCTCCACTTT	CASSRITGNNSPLHF
-	-	TRBV29-1	TRBJ1-5	14	TGCAGCGTTCCAAAGAGACACCTCAATCAGCCCCAGCATTTT	CSVPKRHLNQPQHF
-	-	TRBV9	TRBJ1-6	15	TGTGCCAGCAGCCCCGGGAGCTCCTATAATTCACCCCTCCACTTT	CASSPGSSYNSPLHF
-	once	TRBV19	TRBJ2-7	16	TGTGCCAGTAGCGAAACAGAAGAGGACACAGCGTACGAGCAGTACTTC	CASSETEEDTAYEQYF
TRBD1	-	TRBV28	TRBJ1-2	14	TGTGCCAGCAGTTATGGACAGGGCAACTATGGCTACACCTTC	CASSYGQGNYGYTF
TRBD1	-	TRBV7-9	TRBJ1-1	14	TGTGCCAGCAGCGTGGGACAGGTGAACACTGAAGCTTTCTTT	CASSVGQVNTEAFF
-	-	TRBV30	TRBJ1-5	13	TGTGCCTGGAGACAGGGATCCAATCAGCCCCAGCATTTT	CAWRQGSNQPQHF
-	few	TRBV28	TRBJ2-2	13	TGTGCCAGCAGTTTAGTGAGGCCCGGGGAGCTGTTTTTT	CASSLVRPGELFF
-	-	TRBV6-5	TRBJ1-5	13	TGTGCCTGCCGGCGGCGTAGCAATCAGCCCCAGCATTTT	CACRRRSNQPQHF
-	few	TRBV24-1	TRBJ2-2	12	TGTGCCACCGAGGGAACGACCGGGGAGCTGTTTTTT	CATEGTTGELFF
-	few	TRBV28	TRBJ1-6	17	TGTGCCAGCAGTCCGGGGGGAACCAGGTCCTATAATTCACCCCTCCACTTT	CASSPGGTRSYNSPLHF
TRBD1	-	TRBV6-5	TRBJ2-7	13	TGTGCCAGCATCGGGACAGGTTTGGGCGAGCAGTACTTC	CASIGTGLGEQYF
TRBD1	-	TRBV10-3	TRBJ1-2	17	TGTGCCATCAGTGAGTGGGACAGGGGGCGAGCTAACTATGGCTACACCTTC	CAISEWDRGRANYGYTF
TRBD1	-	TRBV24-1	TRBJ2-2	16	TGTGCCACCAGCCCGCCCGGGACAGGGGATGCCGGGGAGCTGTTTTTT	CATSPPGTGDAGELFF
TRBD2	-	TRBV10-3	TRBJ2-3	19	TGTGCCATCAATTCCCGACTAGCGGGAGGTCTTGGTGGTGCAGATACGCAGTATTTT	CAINSRLAGGLGGADTQYF
-	-	TRBV10-3	TRBJ2-5	15	TGTGCCATCAGTGAGTCACGGGGGGCCGGAGAGACCCAGTACTTC	CAISESRGAGETQYF
TRBD2	-	TRBV5-4	TRBJ2-3	17	TGTGCCAGCAGCTTGATGCTCGGGGGGGAAATCACAGATACGCAGTATTTT	CASSLMLGGEITDTQYF
-	-	TRBV20-1	TRBJ2-7	11	TGCAGTGCTAGACAGGGGGGAGAGCAGTACTTC	CSARQGGEQYF
TRBD2	-	TRBV27	TRBJ2-7	17	TGTGCCAGCAGTTTATTAGTGACTAGCGGGAGCTCCTACGAGCAGTACTTC	CASSLLVTSGSSYEQYF
-	-	TRBV6-6	TRBJ2-7	14	TGTGCCAGCAGTTACTCGGGGCTTCACTACGAGCAGTACTTC	CASSYSGLHYEQYF
TRBD1	-	TRBV30	TRBJ2-7	14	TGTGCCTGGAGTACAGGGGGTTCCACCTACGAGCAGTACTTC	CAWSTGGSTYEQYF
-	-	TRBV5-4	TRBJ2-5	14	TGTGCCAGCAGCCACGGACAGACCCAAGAGACCCAGTACTTC	CASSHGQTQETQYF